A selection of T cell receptor beta chains follows, all from one sample in a study of T cell repertoires in cytomegalovirus infection. TCRdb analysed the reads with MiXCR anew, one entry per CDR3 protein. This sample carries 200,000 to 250,000 distinct CDR3 sequences, approximately 40% of them seen once, and the ten largest clones take 59%. No antigen is known for these receptors. Sequenced here: CD8+ T cells from cultured PBMCs, sampled from culture after CMV antigen stimulation. The receptors were sampled from a human donor in good health (CMV status not recorded). Some clones in this sample may be carry-over from other donors' samples. Each CDR3 is given with its conserved first and last residue. The order of the fields is J gene, clone size, D gene, V gene, CDR3 protein, CDR3 DNA. A D gene is named only where the DNA matches it firmly. Rows give clone size only sometimes, using once, few, many, or a class for an expanded clone.

TRBJ2-5 | few | . | TRBV10-3 | CAISESQGEETQYF | TGTGCCATCAGTGAGTCGCAGGGCGAAGAGACCCAGTACTTC
TRBJ2-7 | . | TRBD2 | TRBV11-2 | CASSLGTTTYEQYF | TGTGCCAGCAGCTTGGGGACTACTACTTACGAGCAGTACTTC
TRBJ2-7 | few | TRBD1 | TRBV7-3 | CASSKGTGSSDEQYF | TGTGCCAGCAGCAAAGGGACAGGGTCGTCCGACGAGCAGTACTTC
TRBJ2-7 | . | TRBD1 | TRBV27 | CASSLSGGQLYEQYF | TGTGCCAGCAGTTTATCAGGGGGACAGCTATACGAGCAGTACTTC
TRBJ2-5 | . | TRBD1 | TRBV12-3/TRBV12-4 | CASGWGQGGEETQYF | TGTGCCAGCGGTTGGGGACAGGGTGGGGAAGAGACCCAGTACTTC
TRBJ2-1 | . | . | TRBV7-6 | CASSLGSSGNEQFF | TGTGCCAGCAGCTTAGGGAGTAGCGGAAATGAGCAGTTCTTC
TRBJ2-7 | few | . | TRBV6-1 | CASTWGSSYEQYF | TGTGCCAGCACCTGGGGCAGCTCCTACGAGCAGTACTTC
TRBJ2-1 | . | TRBD1 | TRBV18 | CASSLPRTGDEQFF | TGTGCCAGCTCACTCCCTCGGACAGGGGATGAGCAGTTCTTC
TRBJ1-1 | many | . | TRBV7-7 | CASSSGVGGRNTEAFF | TGTGCCAGCAGTTCAGGTGTCGGGGGGCGGAACACTGAAGCTTTCTTT
TRBJ2-1 | . | . | TRBV29-1 | CSVEVMNEQFF | TGCAGCGTTGAAGTAATGAATGAGCAGTTCTTC
TRBJ2-7 | . | . | TRBV28 | CASSLSAGLYEQYF | TGTGCCAGCAGCTTATCCGCAGGGCTCTACGAGCAGTACTTC
TRBJ2-1 | . | . | TRBV13 | CASSFTGVGNNEQFF | TGTGCCAGCAGCTTTACCGGCGTGGGGAACAATGAGCAGTTCTTC
TRBJ2-5 | few | . | TRBV27 | CASKDALEETQYF | TGTGCCAGCAAGGACGCTTTAGAAGAGACCCAGTACTTC
TRBJ2-2 | . | . | TRBV12-3/TRBV12-4 | CASSLGGIGELFF | TGTGCCAGCAGTTTAGGGGGCATCGGGGAGCTGTTTTTT
TRBJ2-3 | . | . | TRBV27 | CASSELRGSADTQYF | TGTGCCAGCAGTGAACTAAGAGGGTCGGCAGATACGCAGTATTTT
TRBJ2-1 | once | . | TRBV5-1 | CASSFGQDYEQFF | TGCGCCAGCAGCTTCGGCCAAGATTATGAGCAGTTCTTC
TRBJ2-1 | few | . | TRBV7-9 | CASSSHPGPHRTYNEQFF | TGTGCCAGCAGCTCCCACCCGGGGCCGCACAGGACCTACAATGAGCAGTTCTTC
TRBJ1-2 | . | . | TRBV12-3/TRBV12-4 | CASSTGTPRTTNYGYTF | TGTGCCAGCAGTACCGGGACTCCCCGCACTACTAACTATGGCTACACCTTC
TRBJ2-7 | . | . | TRBV11-2 | CASSAGPTYEQYF | TGTGCCAGCAGCGCGGGACCCACCTACGAGCAGTACTTC
TRBJ2-1 | few | . | TRBV6-5 | CASSYRSDNNEQFF | TGTGCCAGCAGTTACCGGTCTGATAACAATGAGCAGTTCTTC
TRBJ1-1 | few | TRBD1 | TRBV6-1 | CASGRGLDTEAFF | TGTGCCAGCGGCAGGGGGCTGGACACTGAAGCTTTCTTT
TRBJ2-7 | . | . | TRBV7-9 | CASSPRGAGQDSYEQYF | TGTGCCAGCAGCCCCCGGGGAGCGGGACAGGACTCCTACGAGCAGTACTTC
TRBJ1-2 | . | TRBD1 | TRBV6-6 | CASSLQGSRGYTF | TGTGCCAGCAGTTTACAGGGGTCGCGTGGCTACACCTTC
TRBJ1-3 | few | TRBD1 | TRBV7-6 | CASSLYPGQSSGNTIYF | TGTGCCAGCAGCCTTTACCCGGGACAGAGCTCTGGAAACACCATATATTTT
TRBJ2-1 | . | TRBD1 | TRBV27 | CASSQGPGQGQFF | TGTGCCAGCAGCCAGGGACCGGGACAGGGGCAGTTCTTC